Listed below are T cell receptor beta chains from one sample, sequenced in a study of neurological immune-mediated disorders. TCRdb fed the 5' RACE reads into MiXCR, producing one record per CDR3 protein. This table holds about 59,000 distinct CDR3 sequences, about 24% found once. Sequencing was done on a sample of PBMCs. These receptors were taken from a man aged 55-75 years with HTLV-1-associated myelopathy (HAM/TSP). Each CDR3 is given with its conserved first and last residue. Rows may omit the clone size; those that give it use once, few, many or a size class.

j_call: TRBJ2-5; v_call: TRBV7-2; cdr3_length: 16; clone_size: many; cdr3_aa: CASSLASGRVSETQYF
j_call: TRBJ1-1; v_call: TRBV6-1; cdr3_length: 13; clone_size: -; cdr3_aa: CAGGQVMNTEAFF
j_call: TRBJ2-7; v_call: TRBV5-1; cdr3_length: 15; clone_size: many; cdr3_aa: CASSLTGVNPYEQYF
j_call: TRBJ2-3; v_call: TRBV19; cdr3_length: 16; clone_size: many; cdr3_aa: CASSIDGAPGTDTQYF
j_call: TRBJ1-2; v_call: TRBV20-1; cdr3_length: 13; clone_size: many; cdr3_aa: CSADQISNYGYTF
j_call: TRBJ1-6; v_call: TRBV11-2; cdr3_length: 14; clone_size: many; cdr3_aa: CASSLEQGGSPLHF
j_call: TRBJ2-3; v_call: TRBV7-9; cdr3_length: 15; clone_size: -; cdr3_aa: CASSLGDPRQIAQYF
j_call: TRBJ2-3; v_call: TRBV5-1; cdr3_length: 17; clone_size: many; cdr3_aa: CASSLGLAGERPDTQYF
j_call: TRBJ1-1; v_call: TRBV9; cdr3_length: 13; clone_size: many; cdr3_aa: CASSVGINTEAFF
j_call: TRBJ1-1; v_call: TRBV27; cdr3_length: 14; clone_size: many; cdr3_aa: CASSFEGIGTEAFF
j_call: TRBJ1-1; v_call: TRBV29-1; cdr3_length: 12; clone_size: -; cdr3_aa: CSGGQVNTEAFF
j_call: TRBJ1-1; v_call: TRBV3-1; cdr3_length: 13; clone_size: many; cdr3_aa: CASSQEIGREAFF
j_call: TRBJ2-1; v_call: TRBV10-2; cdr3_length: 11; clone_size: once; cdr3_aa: CASEWRSEQFF
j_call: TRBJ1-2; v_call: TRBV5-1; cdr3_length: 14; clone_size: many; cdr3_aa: CASSPGTGLYGYTF
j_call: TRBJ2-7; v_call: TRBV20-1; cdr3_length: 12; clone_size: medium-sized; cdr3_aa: CSTRGQGYEQYF
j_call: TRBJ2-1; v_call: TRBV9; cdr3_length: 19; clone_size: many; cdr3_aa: CASSSPPGLAGRSYNEQFF
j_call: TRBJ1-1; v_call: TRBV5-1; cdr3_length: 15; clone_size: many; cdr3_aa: CASSSWSGSNTEAFF
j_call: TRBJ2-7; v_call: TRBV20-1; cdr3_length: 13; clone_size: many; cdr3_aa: CSAKGTATYEQYF
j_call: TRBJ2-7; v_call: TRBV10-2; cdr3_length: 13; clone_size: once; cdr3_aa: CASSLGQNYEQYF
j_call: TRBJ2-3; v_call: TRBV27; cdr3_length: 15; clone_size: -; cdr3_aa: CASSLGRASADTQYF
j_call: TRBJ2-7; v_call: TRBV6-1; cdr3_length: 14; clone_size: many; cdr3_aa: CASILAGGPYEQYF
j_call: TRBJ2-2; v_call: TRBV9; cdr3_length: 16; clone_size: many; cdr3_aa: CASSFRTSGRAGELFF
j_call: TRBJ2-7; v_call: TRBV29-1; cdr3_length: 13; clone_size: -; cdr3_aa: CSVRTRASYEQYF
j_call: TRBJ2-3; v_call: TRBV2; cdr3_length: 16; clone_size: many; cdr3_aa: CASSGLGLAELDTQYF
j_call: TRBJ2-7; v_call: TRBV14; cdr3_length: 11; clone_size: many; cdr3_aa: CASSQFHEQYF
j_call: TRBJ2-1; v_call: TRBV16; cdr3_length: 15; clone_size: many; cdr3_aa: CASSRQPHTGNEQFF
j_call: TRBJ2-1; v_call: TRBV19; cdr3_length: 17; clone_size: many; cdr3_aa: CASSIAPAGLGSGEQFF
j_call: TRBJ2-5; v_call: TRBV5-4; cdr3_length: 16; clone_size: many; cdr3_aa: CASSLELAGVQETQYF
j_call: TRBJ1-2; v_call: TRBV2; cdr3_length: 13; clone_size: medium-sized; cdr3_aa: CASREKEDYGYTF
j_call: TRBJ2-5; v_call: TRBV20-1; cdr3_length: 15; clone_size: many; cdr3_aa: CSARGTSGLQETQYF
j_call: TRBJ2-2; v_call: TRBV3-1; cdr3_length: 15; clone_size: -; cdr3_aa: CASSQSSGSGGELFF
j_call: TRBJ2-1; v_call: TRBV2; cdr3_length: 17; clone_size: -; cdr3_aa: CASSTLLGLAGVGEQFF
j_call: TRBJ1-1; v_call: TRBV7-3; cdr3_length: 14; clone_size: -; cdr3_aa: CASSLEGTVTEAFF
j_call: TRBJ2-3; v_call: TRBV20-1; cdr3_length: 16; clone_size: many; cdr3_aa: CSARDIRAGARDTQYF
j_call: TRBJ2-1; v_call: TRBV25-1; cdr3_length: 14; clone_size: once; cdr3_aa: CASCPLTAYNEQFF
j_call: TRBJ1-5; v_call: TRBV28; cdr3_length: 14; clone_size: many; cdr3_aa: CASSLDTRNQPQHF
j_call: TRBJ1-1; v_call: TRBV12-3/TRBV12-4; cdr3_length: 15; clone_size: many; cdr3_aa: CASSSGTGLNTEAFF
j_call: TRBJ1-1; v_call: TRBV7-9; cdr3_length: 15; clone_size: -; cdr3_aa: CASSWGTGGSTEAFF
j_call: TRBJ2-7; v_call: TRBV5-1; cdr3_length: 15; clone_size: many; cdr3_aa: CASSPLSGSGYEQYF
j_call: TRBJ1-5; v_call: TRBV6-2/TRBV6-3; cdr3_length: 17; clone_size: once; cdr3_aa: CASSYVRTSPGDQPQHF
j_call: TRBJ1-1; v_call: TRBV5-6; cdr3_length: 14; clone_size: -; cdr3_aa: CASSLFDTNTEAFF
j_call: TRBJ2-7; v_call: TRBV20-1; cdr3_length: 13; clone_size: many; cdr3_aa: CSGDGGTWGEQYF
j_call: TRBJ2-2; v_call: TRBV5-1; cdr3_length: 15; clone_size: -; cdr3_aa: CASSHRQGSTGELFF
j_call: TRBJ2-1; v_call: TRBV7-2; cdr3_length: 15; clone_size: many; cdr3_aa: CASSSSGTDYNEQFF
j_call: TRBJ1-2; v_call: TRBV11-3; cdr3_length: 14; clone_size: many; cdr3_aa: CASSLFGQGDGYTF
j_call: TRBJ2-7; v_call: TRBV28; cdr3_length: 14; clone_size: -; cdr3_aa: CASSEHGVSYEQYF
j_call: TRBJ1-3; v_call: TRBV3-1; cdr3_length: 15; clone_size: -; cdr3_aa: CASSLTGGFGNTIYF
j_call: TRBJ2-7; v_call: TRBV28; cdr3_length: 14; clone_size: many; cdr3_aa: CASSTEEAWGEQYF
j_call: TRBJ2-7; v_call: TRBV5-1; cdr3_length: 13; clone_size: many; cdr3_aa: CASSFGGANEQYF
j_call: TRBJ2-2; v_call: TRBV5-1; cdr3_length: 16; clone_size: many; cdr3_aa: CASSSAPATNTGELFF
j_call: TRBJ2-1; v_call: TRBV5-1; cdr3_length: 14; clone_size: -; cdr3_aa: CASSLGQLYNEQFF
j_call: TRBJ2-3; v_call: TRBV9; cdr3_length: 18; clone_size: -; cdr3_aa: CASSPPGLAGVSTNTQYF
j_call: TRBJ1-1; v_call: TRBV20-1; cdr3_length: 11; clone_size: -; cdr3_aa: CSARLGAEAFF
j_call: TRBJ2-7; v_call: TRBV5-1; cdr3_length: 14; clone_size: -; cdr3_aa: CASSSGPDSYEQYF
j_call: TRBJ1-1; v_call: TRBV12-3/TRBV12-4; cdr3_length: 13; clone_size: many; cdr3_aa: CASSFSRGSEAFF